These 31 T cell receptor beta chains share one sample of origin, sequenced in a study of T-cell reconstitution after alpha-beta-depleted transplantation in children. Preparation of the TCRbeta library involved a method that used unique molecular identifiers. TCRdb itself ran the PCR reads through MiXCR, one entry per CDR3 protein. The top ten hold around two fifths of the sample, which has 300,000 to 350,000 distinct CDR3 sequences, about 17% seen once. The sample was PBMCs, mostly from graft donor cells, taken 360 days after TCRalphabeta/CD19-depleted stem cell transplant. The source of these receptors is a male patient between 2 and 9 years old who had a stem cell transplant for acute lymphoblastic leukemia, so the T cells may come from the graft donor.

The chain recombines TRBV28 with TRBJ2-3, with 8 bases aligning to TRBD1. CDR1 is MDHEN, CDR2 SYDVKM, per germline. CDR3 length: 16 amino acids. The V and J ends lost 3 bases and 2 bases, in that order; junction bases with no gene match: 7. In DNA form, the CDR3 reads TGTGCCAGCAGTTTCCCCTGGGACAGGCCCACAGATACGCAGTATTTT. Translation: CASSFPWDRPTDTQYF.

This clonotype was observed at least ten times. The J gene is TRBJ2-1, the V gene TRBV29-1, with a possible D match to TRBD2 (5 bases). In germline, CDR1 is SQVTM, CDR2 ANQGSEA. This CDR3 spans 15 amino acids. V was pared by 0 bases and J by 3 bases, with 12 bases between. Here the CDR3 reads CSVEEYWRNYNEQFF. CDR3 coding DNA: TGCAGCGTTGAAGAGTATTGGAGGAACTACAATGAGCAGTTCTTC.

This clonotype was seen many times. This chain links TRBV9 with TRBJ2-2; D ambiguous. CDR1 and CDR2 from the germline V gene are SGDLS and YYNGEE. There are 13 residues in the CDR3. V lost 5 bases and J 7 bases, leaving 12 bases between the germline ends. The CDR3 DNA follows: TGTGCCAGCAGTCAAGGGTCGGGCGGGGAGCTGTTTTTT. Amino acid sequence: CASSQGSGGELFF.

This sequence joins TRBV4-3 and TRBJ2-7; tentatively, D is TRBD2 (5 bases). The germline V and J ends were trimmed by 0 bases and 0 bases, with 12 bases remaining between them. This CDR3 spans 16 amino acids. Germline V gives CDR1 LGHNA, CDR2 YSLEER. The CDR3 coding sequence is TGCGCCAGCAGCCAAGACCCCAGCGGCCTCTCCTACGAGCAGTACTTC. Translation gives CASSQDPSGLSYEQYF.

This chain connects TRBV6-2 or TRBV6-3 to TRBJ2-4, with TRBD1 matching over 10 bases. The CDR3 runs to 20 residues. V gave up 6 bases and J gave up 0 bases; unmatched junction bases: 17. The germline V gene has CDR1 MNHEY and CDR2 SVGEGT. The CDR3 spells CASSPKTPGQGTLAKNIQYF. The CDR3 region has the DNA TGTGCCAGCAGCCCAAAAACCCCGGGACAGGGGACTTTAGCCAAAAACATTCAGTACTTC.

The chain combines TRBV28 with TRBJ2-3; D is tentatively TRBD1 or TRBD2 (6 bases each). There are 20 residues in the CDR3. Germline V lookup: CDR1 MDHEN, CDR2 SYDVKM. Trimming pared 6 bases from V and 1 base from J, leaving 29 bases between. The CDR3 loop reads CASSRLFPLQGWRGTDTQYF. In DNA form, the CDR3 reads TGTGCCAGCAGCCGCTTGTTTCCGCTCCAGGGGTGGAGGGGCACAGATACGCAGTATTTT.

The chain carries TRBV7-9 and TRBJ2-5; D not certain. The V end was cut by 3 bases, the J end by 3 bases, with 8 bases between. CDR3 length: 13 residues. Germline V lookup: CDR1 SEHNR, CDR2 FQNEAQ (reference sequence). The CDR3: CASSFGWKETQYF. The CDR3 nucleotides read TGTGCCAGCAGCTTCGGCTGGAAAGAGACCCAGTACTTC.

V gene TRBV4-3 combines with J gene TRBJ2-3, with D tentatively TRBD2 (6 bases). From germline, CDR1 is LGHNA and CDR2 YSLEER. The CDR3 covers 17 residues. The V gene lost 0 bases and the J gene lost 4 bases, with 17 bases spanning the gap. CDR3 in amino acids: CASSQDRRGPGADTQYF. The CDR3 DNA is TGCGCCAGCAGCCAAGATAGAAGGGGACCGGGAGCAGATACGCAGTATTTT.

This clonotype was counted many times. V and J are TRBV12-3 or TRBV12-4 and TRBJ2-7; D possibly corresponds to TRBD2 (5 bases). V was clipped by 2 bases and J by 5 bases, with 19 bases between them. This CDR3 is 16 amino acids long. The CDR3 coding sequence is TGTGCCAGCAGTTTAAACAGCGGAAGAGCCGAGGACGAGCAGTACTTC. This encodes CASSLNSGRAEDEQYF.

This chain links TRBV20-1 with TRBJ1-1, with a possible D match to TRBD1 (6 bases). Germline V gene lookup returns CDR1 DFQATT and CDR2 SNEGSKA (reference sequence). The V end was cut by 2 bases, the J end by 11 bases, with 18 bases between. The length of the CDR3 is 13 residues. As DNA, the CDR3 is TGCAGTGCTAGATCCGAACACGGGACAAAGGCTTTCTTT. It yields the protein CSARSEHGTKAFF.

The V and J genes are TRBV20-1 and TRBJ1-5, with D perhaps TRBD1 (5 bases). The CDR3 extends over 15 amino acids. Germline assignment: CDR1 DFQATT and CDR2 SNEGSKA (reference sequence). Trimming shortened V by 0 bases and J by 9 bases, and 18 bases separated the two germline ends. Here the CDR3 DNA reads TGCAGTGCTAGAGACGGGACTACCCCTGGGCGGCCCCAGCATTTT. It translates to CSARDGTTPGRPQHF.

This clonotype was recorded a few times. V is TRBV20-1 and J is TRBJ2-7; D perhaps matches TRBD1 (6 bases). Trimming left V 3 bases short and J 1 base short, with 10 bases between. CDR3 length: 13 residues. Per germline, CDR1 DFQATT and CDR2 SNEGSKA (reference sequence). The CDR3: CSARGDTSYEQYF. Here the CDR3 DNA reads TGCAGTGCTAGGGGGGACACATCCTACGAGCAGTACTTC.

This clonotype was seen a handful of times. The CDR3 DNA reads TGCAGCGCCGACAGGGGCTGGGAGACCCAGTACTTC. It specifies CSADRGWETQYF. The rearrangement links TRBV29-1 to TRBJ2-5; 8 nucleotides line up with TRBD1. V dropped 7 bases and J dropped 5; count of bases not matched to a gene: 6. The CDR3 has 12 amino acids. Looked up from germline, CDR1 is SQVTM and CDR2 is ANQGSEA. The variable domain in full, with the rest retrieved from reference TRBV29-1 and TRBJ2-5, is SAVISQKPSRDICQRGTSLTIQCQVDSQVTMMFWYRQQPGQSLTLIATANQGSEATYESGFVIDKFPISRPNLTFSTLTVSNMSPEDSSIYLCSADRGWETQYFGPGTRLLVL.

This clonotype appeared a few times. The chain carries TRBV4-1 and TRBJ2-2, with 14 bases lining up with TRBD2. After removal of 0 bases from V and 11 bases from J, the junction contained 5 bases not matched to a gene. CDR3 length: 16 residues. The germline gives CDR1 MGHRA, CDR2 YSYEKL. CDR3 loop: CASSQEGGTSGRELFF. In nucleotides, the CDR3 is TGCGCCAGCAGCCAAGAAGGGGGGACTAGCGGGAGAGAGCTGTTTTTT.

The CDR3 loop reads CASSFGQKASETQYF. In DNA form, the CDR3 reads TGTGCCAGCAGCTTTGGCCAAAAGGCTAGCGAGACCCAGTACTTC. The chain is built from TRBV5-8 and TRBJ2-5; D might be TRBD2 (5 bases). Germline values: CDR1 SGHTS, CDR2 YDEGEE. V lost 2 bases to trimming and J lost 5 bases, with 16 bases between them. The CDR3 runs to 15 residues. Together with reference TRBV5-8 and TRBJ2-5, the CDR3 gives the full variable domain: EAGVTQSPTHLIKTRGQQATLRCSPISGHTSVYWYQQALGLGLQFLLWYDEGEERNRGNFPPRFSGRQFPNYSSELNVNALELEDSALYLCASSFGQKASETQYFGPGTRLLVL.

This clonotype has just a few counts. The rearrangement joins TRBV4-1 to TRBJ2-2; 12 nucleotides align to TRBD2. CDR3 length: 17 amino acids. Germline values: CDR1 MGHRA, CDR2 YSYEKL. Trimming at V came to 0 bases and at J to 10 bases, leaving 9 bases not matched to a gene. The CDR3: CASSQDLTSGRLKELFF. CDR3 sequence (DNA): TGCGCCAGCAGCCAAGATCTTACTAGCGGGAGGCTCAAGGAGCTGTTTTTT.

J is TRBJ2-1 and V is TRBV28; TRBD2 matches 9 bases. Germline V lookup: CDR1 MDHEN, CDR2 SYDVKM. J was trimmed by 1 base and V by 5 bases; bases with no gene match: 9. The CDR3 covers 17 residues. The CDR3: CASSTPLSGRSYNEQFF. The CDR3 DNA follows: TGTGCCAGCAGTACCCCTCTTAGCGGGAGATCCTACAATGAGCAGTTCTTC.

A word on this clonotype: A read error is likely, as this CDR3 ends without the conserved phenylalanine or tryptophan. CDR3 coding DNA: TGTGCCAGCAGAGCTGGTTCCTACGAGCAGTACTAC. It encodes CASRAGSYEQYY. This chain joins TRBV28 and TRBJ2-7; no clear D gene. CDR1 and CDR2 from the germline V gene are MDHEN and SYDVKM. The CDR3 spans 12 residues. Trimming stripped 6 bases from V and 1 base from J, with 7 bases between.

Only a few counts were recorded for this clonotype. The V call is TRBV2, the J call TRBJ2-2; D remains unclear. Trimming pared 5 bases from V and 3 bases from J, leaving 13 bases between. Germline V gene data show CDR1 as SNHLY and CDR2 as FYNNEI. The CDR3 runs 15 residues. CDR3 protein: CASSYSIFDTGELFF. DNA of the CDR3: TGTGCCAGCAGTTACTCCATATTCGACACCGGGGAGCTGTTTTTT.

The chain uses TRBV28 and TRBJ1-1; D is ambiguous. There are 13 residues in the CDR3. Germline values: CDR1 MDHEN, CDR2 SYDVKM. With 4 bases removed from V and 4 bases from J, the gap between germline ends came to 10 bases. The CDR3 sequence is CASSWVGGTEAFF. In DNA form, the CDR3 reads TGTGCCAGCAGTTGGGTCGGAGGCACTGAAGCTTTCTTT.

Ten or more counts support this clonotype. The V gene is TRBV28, the J gene TRBJ1-1; D possibly corresponds to TRBD1 (5 bases). CDR3 length: 13 amino acids. Germline CDR1 reads MDHEN; CDR2 reads SYDVKM. The ends were cut back, 6 bases at V and 6 bases at J, with 14 bases in the middle. DNA for the CDR3: TGTGCCAGCAGCCGCAATCAGGGACCTGAAGCTTTCTTT. This gives the protein CASSRNQGPEAFF.

This clonotype has at least ten counts. The genes are TRBV6-2 or TRBV6-3 and TRBJ2-1; D not resolved. Germline values: CDR1 MNHEY, CDR2 SVGEGT. CDR3 length equals 15 residues. V lost 6 bases to trimming and J lost 0 bases, with 12 bases between them. The CDR3 loop reads CASSPSRGSYNEQFF. In nucleotides, the CDR3 is TGTGCCAGCAGCCCTTCTCGAGGCTCCTACAATGAGCAGTTCTTC.

This clonotype was picked up a small number of times. This rearrangement joins TRBV21-1 to TRBJ2-7; TRBD1 was called by the table and not checked on the DNA. TRBV21-1 is a pseudogene segment. CDR3 length equals 17 residues. CDR3 sequence (DNA): TGTGCCAGCAGCAAAAAAGAGGGGGATGGGGCCGTCTACGAGCAGTACTTC. Amino acid sequence: CASSKKEGDGAVYEQYF.

The sample holds many counts of this clonotype. The rearrangement links TRBV29-1 to TRBJ2-1, with D possibly TRBD2 on 5 matching bases. V lost 6 bases and J lost 5, with 14 bases in between. CDR3 length: 13 amino acids. Germline values: CDR1 SQVTM, CDR2 ANQGSEA. The CDR3 bases are TGCAGCGTCCGGGGTAGCGCCCACAATGAGCAGTTCTTC. This codes for CSVRGSAHNEQFF.

This clonotype was recorded a few times. This rearrangement joins TRBV7-9 to TRBJ2-3, with D possibly TRBD1 on 6 matching bases. CDR1 and CDR2 (germline): SEHNR, FQNEAQ (reference sequence). The V end lost 2 bases, the J end lost 6 bases, and 15 bases lay between the germline ends. This CDR3 is 15 amino acids long. The CDR3 nucleotides are TGTGCCAGCAGCTTAAACCCCAACACAGGGGATACGCAGTATTTT. Translated: CASSLNPNTGDTQYF. The whole variable domain, filled in from reference TRBV7-9 and TRBJ2-3, reads DTGVSQNPRHKITKRGQNVTFRCDPISEHNRLYWYRQTLGQGPEFLTYFQNEAQLEKSRLLSDRFSAERPKGSFSTLEIQRTEQGDSAMYLCASSLNPNTGDTQYFGPGTRLTVL.

The chain joins TRBV10-3 to TRBJ2-7; 13 bases are a match to TRBD2. The V segment lost 9 bases and the J segment 1 base; nucleotides outside the gene matches: 6. Germline CDR1 and CDR2: ENHRY and SYGVKD. The CDR3 sequence is 15 residues long. CDR3 bases: TGTGCCATTGGGACTAGCGGGACACGATCCTACGAGCAGTACTTC. Translated: CAIGTSGTRSYEQYF.

The V and J genes are TRBV12-3 or TRBV12-4 and TRBJ1-4; 7 bases agree with TRBD1. The CDR3 totals 17 residues. Germline trimming cut 5 bases from V and 4 bases from J; bases unmatched to any gene: 13. The CDR3 DNA follows: TGTGCCAGCAGTCCCCCGGGACAGATAGTCCTTAATGAAAAACTGTTTTTT. It translates to CASSPPGQIVLNEKLFF.

V usage is TRBV5-6 and J usage is TRBJ2-1; 8 bases are shared with TRBD1. Per germline, CDR1 SGHDT and CDR2 YYEEEE. Unmatched junction bases numbered 6, after V lost 4 bases and J lost 0 bases. The CDR3 is 16 residues long. The DNA of the CDR3 is TGTGCCAGCAGCCCAGGGACAGGTTTCTCCTACAATGAGCAGTTCTTC. Protein: CASSPGTGFSYNEQFF.

The V call is TRBV6-6, the J call TRBJ2-7; D gene ambiguous. The V end was cut by 0 bases, the J end by 3 bases, with 6 bases between. Germline lookup yields CDR1 MNHNY and CDR2 SVGAGI (reference sequence). CDR3 length: 13 residues. The CDR3 loop reads CASSYSIYYEQYF. CDR3 sequence (DNA): TGTGCCAGCAGTTACTCCATATACTACGAGCAGTACTTC.

The genes are TRBV30 and TRBJ2-1; D is unresolved. Germline V lookup: CDR1 GTSNPN, CDR2 SVGIG (reference sequence). The germline V and J ends were trimmed by 0 bases and 0 bases, with 9 bases remaining between them. This CDR3 spans 15 amino acids. CDR3 protein: CAWSVELSSYNEQFF. CDR3 bases: TGTGCCTGGAGTGTGGAATTGAGCTCCTACAATGAGCAGTTCTTC.

Of note for this clonotype: The junction does not match germline at one end; this may be a read error. The gene calls are TRBV5-1 and TRBJ1-3, with D possibly being TRBD1 (5 bases). Germline CDR1 SGHRS, CDR2 YFSETQ. There are 15 residues in the CDR3. CDR3 sequence (DNA): TGCGCCACCAGCTTGGGACCGAGCTCTGGAAACACCATATATTTT. Amino acids: CATSLGPSSGNTIYF.